This T cell receptor beta chain came from a study of T cells after yellow fever vaccination. Study outcomes and limitations: Peaking faster, on day 5 versus 15, the secondary response was nonetheless weaker. Clonotypes shared by both compartments, CD4 and CD8, made up a small share.

This CDR3 region has 12 residues. Trimming took 1 base from V and 5 from J, leaving 5 bases between them. The germline V gene has CDR1 SGHTA and CDR2 FQGNSA. TCR cDNA, made by 5'RACE template switching, carried an added universal primer site and UMIs. TCRdb independently ran MiXCR on the 5' RACE reads; one entry per CDR3 protein. This table has 250,000 to 400,000 distinct CDR3 sequences, approximately 4% appearing once. This clonotype was detected only a few times. Its target is unknown. This chain links TRBV7-2 with TRBJ2-5; D is uncertain. The TCR comes from a man aged 18 to 30 who received the YFV17D yellow fever vaccine. This material consisted of PBMCs, taken 15 days after the yellow fever booster vaccination. For the CDR3, the DNA is TGTGCCAGCAGCTTAGAGGCTGAGACCCAGTACTTC. This translates into CASSLEAETQYF.